This T cell receptor beta chain appears in the sequencing data of a study of cytomegalovirus exposure and HLA in healthy donors. Study-level findings and limits: In vitro assays verified that a few CMV-associated chains recognized CMV antigens specifically. Reported findings show TCR beta sequences accurately forecast HLA-A and HLA-B alleles in most subjects.

Trimming took 3 bases from V and 7 from J; bases not matched to a gene: 2. The CDR3 length is 14 residues. Germline CDR1 is SGHRS and CDR2 is YFSETQ. About this clone itself: The target antigen is unknown.

Primers for the PCR totalled 60 Vbeta and 13 Jbeta. Sequenced by immunoSEQ multiplex PCR; TCRdb stores in-frame clones only, minus some. Its table records under 150,000 clones. Healthy bone marrow donors supplied every sample. The chain joins TRBV5-1 to TRBJ1-6, with 9 bases fitting TRBD1. What was sequenced was PBMCs. The TCR comes from a man in his forties in good health and CMV-seronegative. The CDR3 loop is CASSSDRGNSPLHF. The CDR3, as DNA: TGCGCCAGCAGCTCGGACAGGGGAAATTCACCCCTCCACTTT. Full variable domain (remainder filled in from reference TRBV5-1 and TRBJ1-6): KAGVTQTPRYLIKTRGQQVTLSCSPISGHRSVSWYQQTPGQGLQFLFEYFSETQRNKGNFPGRFSGRQFSNSRSEMNVSTLELGDSALYLCASSSDRGNSPLHFGNGTRLTVT.